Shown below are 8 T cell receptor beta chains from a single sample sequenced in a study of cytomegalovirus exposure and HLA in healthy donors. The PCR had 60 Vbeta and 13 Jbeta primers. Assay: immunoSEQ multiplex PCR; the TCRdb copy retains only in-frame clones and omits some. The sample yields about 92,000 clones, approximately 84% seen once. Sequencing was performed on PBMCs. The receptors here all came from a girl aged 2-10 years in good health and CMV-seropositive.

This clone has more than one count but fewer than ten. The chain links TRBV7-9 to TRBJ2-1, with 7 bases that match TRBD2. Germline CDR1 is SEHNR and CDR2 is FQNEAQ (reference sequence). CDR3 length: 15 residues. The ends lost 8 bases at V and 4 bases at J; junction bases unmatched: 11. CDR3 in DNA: TGTGCCAGCGATACCCCCGGGACTACTTACAATGAGCAGTTCTTC. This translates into CASDTPGTTYNEQFF.

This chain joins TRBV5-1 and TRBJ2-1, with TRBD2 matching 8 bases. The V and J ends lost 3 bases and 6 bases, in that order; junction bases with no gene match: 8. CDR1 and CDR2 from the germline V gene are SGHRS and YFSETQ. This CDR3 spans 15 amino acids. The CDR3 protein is CASSYQGLGGNEQFF. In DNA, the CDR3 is TGCGCCAGCAGCTACCAGGGACTAGGAGGCAATGAGCAGTTCTTC.

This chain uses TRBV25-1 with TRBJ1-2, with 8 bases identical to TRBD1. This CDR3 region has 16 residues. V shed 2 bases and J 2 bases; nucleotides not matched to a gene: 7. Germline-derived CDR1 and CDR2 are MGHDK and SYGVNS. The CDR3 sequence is CASSEVGTGGNYGYTF. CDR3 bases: TGTGCCAGCAGTGAAGTCGGAACAGGGGGAAACTATGGCTACACCTTC.

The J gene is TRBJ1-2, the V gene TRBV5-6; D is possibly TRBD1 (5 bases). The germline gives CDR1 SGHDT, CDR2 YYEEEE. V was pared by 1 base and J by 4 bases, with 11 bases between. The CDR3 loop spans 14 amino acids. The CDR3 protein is CASSLNRIGYGYTF. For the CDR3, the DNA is TGTGCCAGCAGCTTGAACAGGATAGGCTATGGCTACACCTTC.

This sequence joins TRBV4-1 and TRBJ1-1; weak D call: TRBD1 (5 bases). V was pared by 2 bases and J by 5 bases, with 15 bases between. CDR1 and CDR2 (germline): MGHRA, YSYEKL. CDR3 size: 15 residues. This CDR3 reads CASSQTRGHGTEAFF. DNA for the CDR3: TGCGCCAGCAGCCAAACCAGAGGACACGGGACTGAAGCTTTCTTT.

The CDR3 sequence is CASSPQAGRRETQYF. The CDR3 DNA reads as TGTGCCAGCTCACCACAGGCAGGCCGGAGGGAGACCCAGTACTTC. The chain is built from TRBV18 and TRBJ2-5; perhaps TRBD2 as D (5 bases). The V end was cut by 1 base, the J end by 5 bases, with 14 bases between. The V gene's germline CDR1 is KGHSH and CDR2 LQKENI. The CDR3 has 15 amino acids.

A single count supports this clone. The CDR3 region has the DNA TGTGCCAGCAGCCGGGGACTGTATGGCTACACCTTC. Amino acids: CASSRGLYGYTF. V gene TRBV28 combines with J gene TRBJ1-2; the D gene is possibly TRBD1 (5 bases). V lost 6 bases, J lost 5 bases, and 10 bases lay in between. This CDR3 comprises 12 residues. Germline CDR1 MDHEN, CDR2 SYDVKM.

For the CDR3, the DNA is TGTGCCAGCAGCCTGCGGACAGCGAACACTGAAGCTTTCTTT. Translating gives CASSLRTANTEAFF. The chain combines TRBV5-4 with TRBJ1-1, with D tentatively TRBD1 (6 bases). Trimming shortened V by 4 bases and J by 1 base, and 11 bases separated the two germline ends. CDR3 size: 14 residues. CDR1 and CDR2 from the germline V gene are SGHNT and YYREEE (reference sequence).